This section outlines one T cell receptor beta chain sequence together with its context. Antigen specificity is unknown. This sample was taken from a study of CD8+ T cells in alopecia areata. General study findings and limits: Uncertainty about whether baseline CD8+ expansion is linked to response remains, with one nonresponder. Scalp clonality and expanded CD8+ clones among the top 100 were significantly decreased by tofacitinib.

The V and J ends lost 2 bases and 5 bases respectively, with 6 bases between them. The CDR3 loop spans 12 amino acids. Germline CDR1 SNHLY, CDR2 FYNNEI. The treatment is: oral pan-JAK inhibitor, 5-10 mg twice daily. RNA extraction was followed by reverse transcription into cDNA, which acted as the sequencing template. Profiling relied on immunoSEQ multiplex PCR, and the TCRdb table lists in-frame clones only, not all of them. The sample records 100,000 to 150,000 clones, under 65% being singletons. The sample in question was CD4+ T cells sorted from blood, obtained at week 4, from a patient treated with tofacitinib. This sequence joins TRBV2 and TRBJ1-1; D gene uncertain. The origin of this receptor is a human donor with alopecia areata. CDR3: CASSESGTEAFF. CDR3 DNA: TGTGCCAGCAGTGAATCGGGAACTGAAGCTTTCTTT.